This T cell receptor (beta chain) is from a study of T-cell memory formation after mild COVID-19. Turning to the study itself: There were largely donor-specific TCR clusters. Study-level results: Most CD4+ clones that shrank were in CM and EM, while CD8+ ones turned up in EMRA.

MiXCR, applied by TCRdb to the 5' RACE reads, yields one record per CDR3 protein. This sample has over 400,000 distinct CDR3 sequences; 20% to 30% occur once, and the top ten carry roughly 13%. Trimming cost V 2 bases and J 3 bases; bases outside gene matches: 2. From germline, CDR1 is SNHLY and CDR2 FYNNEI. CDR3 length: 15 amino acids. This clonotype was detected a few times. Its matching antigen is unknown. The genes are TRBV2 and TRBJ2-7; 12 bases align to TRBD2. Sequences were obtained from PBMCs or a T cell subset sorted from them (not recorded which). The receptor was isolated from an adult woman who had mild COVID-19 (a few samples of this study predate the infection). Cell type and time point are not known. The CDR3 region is CASSERTSGVYEQYF. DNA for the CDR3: TGTGCCAGCAGTGAAAGGACTAGCGGGGTCTACGAGCAGTACTTC.